Shown below are 12 T cell receptor beta chains from a single sample sequenced in a study of sequential checkpoint blockade in melanoma. Treatment given: randomized to nivolumab then ipilimumab (arm A) or the reverse (arm B). TCRdb keeps only in-frame clones here, not all; method: immunoSEQ multiplex PCR. The data contain around 25,000 clones, roughly 78% of them seen just once; the ten biggest clones take up roughly 11%. The starting material was CD8+ T cells sorted from blood (inferred from file names), obtained from a patient given nivolumab and ipilimumab in sequence. The origin of the receptors is a human donor with melanoma.

The CDR3, as DNA: TGTGCCAGCAGCTTAGGGACAGGGCATCAGCCCCAGCATTTT. It codes for CASSLGTGHQPQHF. V usage is TRBV7-9 and J usage is TRBJ1-5; 8 bases line up with TRBD1. V gave up 1 base and J gave up 5 bases; unmatched junction bases: 1. Germline values: CDR1 SEHNR, CDR2 FQNEAQ (reference sequence). The CDR3 consists of 14 residues.

This chain links TRBV2 with TRBJ2-1; 15 positions match TRBD2. Looked up from germline, CDR1 is SNHLY and CDR2 is FYNNEI. J was trimmed by 6 bases and V by 8 bases; bases with no gene match: 2. This CDR3 is built from 14 residues. The CDR3 DNA is TGTGCCAGCGGGACTAGCGGGAGGCGCAATGAGCAGTTCTTC. It is translated as CASGTSGRRNEQFF.

The CDR3: CASSKGTGAYEQYF. The CDR3 nucleotides are TGTGCCAGCAGTAAGGGGACAGGCGCCTACGAGCAGTACTTC. The chain joins TRBV6-6 to TRBJ2-7, with 8 bases that match TRBD1. Germline CDR1 and CDR2: MNHNY and SVGAGI (reference sequence). V lost 5 bases, J lost 2 bases, and 5 bases stayed unmatched. The CDR3 extends over 14 amino acids.

The chain has TRBV6-5 and TRBJ1-1; no reliable D call. The ends were cut back, 0 bases at V and 0 bases at J, with 8 bases in the middle. This CDR3 is built from 15 residues. The germline CDR1 and CDR2 sequences are MNHEY and SVGAGI. The DNA of the CDR3 is TGTGCCAGCAGTTACTCGGTCCAGTTGAACACTGAAGCTTTCTTT. Its translation is CASSYSVQLNTEAFF.

This rearrangement joins TRBV9 to TRBJ1-1; possible D gene TRBD1, 6 bases. The length of the CDR3 is 16 residues. Trimming left V 0 bases short and J 5 bases short, with 17 bases between. Germline assignment: CDR1 SGDLS and CDR2 YYNGEE. The DNA for the CDR3 is TGTGCCAGCAGCGTAGGTGAGGGCAGGGGAGCAACTGAAGCTTTCTTT. This encodes CASSVGEGRGATEAFF.

On this clone itself: Other DNA sequences in the sample encode the same CDR3. The chain has TRBV5-6 and TRBJ2-7; TRBD2 matches at 8 bases. CDR3 length: 15 amino acids. Trimming took 2 bases from V and 4 from J; bases not matched to a gene: 8. The V gene's germline CDR1 is SGHDT and CDR2 YYEEEE. CDR3 in DNA: TGTGCCAGCAGCTTCACGGGGGGGGCGGCATACGAGCAGTACTTC. Amino acids: CASSFTGGAAYEQYF.

V usage is TRBV28 and J usage is TRBJ1-2; D perhaps matches TRBD1 (6 bases). The germline gives CDR1 MDHEN, CDR2 SYDVKM. V was shortened by 4 bases and J by 3 bases, with 18 bases between the two germline ends. The CDR3 spans 16 residues. Here the CDR3 DNA reads TGTGCCAGCAGTTCATCTCCAGGACAGATATACTATGGCTACACCTTC. Its protein is CASSSSPGQIYYGYTF.

The chain joins TRBV6-6 to TRBJ2-5; D gene ambiguous. Germline assignment: CDR1 MNHNY and CDR2 SVGAGI (reference sequence). The V and J ends lost 7 bases and 4 bases respectively, with 10 bases between them. The CDR3 spans 12 residues. CDR3: CASTKAGETQYF. In DNA, the CDR3 is TGTGCCAGCACCAAGGCAGGAGAGACCCAGTACTTC.

In its sample, this clone was seen once. The V and J genes are TRBV28 and TRBJ1-1; 10 bases agree with TRBD1. Trimming cost V 2 bases and J 5 bases; bases outside gene matches: 2. Germline CDR1 and CDR2: MDHEN and SYDVKM. The CDR3 spans 14 residues. The CDR3 is CASSLDRGRTEAFF. The CDR3 DNA is TGTGCCAGCAGTTTAGACAGGGGGCGAACTGAAGCTTTCTTT.

This chain links TRBV6-1 with TRBJ2-7; D is possibly TRBD1 (6 bases). Germline CDR1 and CDR2: MNHNS and SASEGT. V lost 5 bases to trimming and J lost 6 bases, with 11 bases between them. The CDR3 contains 12 residues. The CDR3 reads CASSLTGLEQYF. The CDR3 region has the DNA TGTGCCAGCAGTCTGACAGGCCTCGAGCAGTACTTC.

V gene TRBV7-3 combines with J gene TRBJ2-3; TRBD2 aligns across 12 bases. CDR1 is SGHTA, CDR2 FQGTGA, per germline. This CDR3 has 16 amino acids. Trimming removed 0 bases from V and 3 bases from J; junction bases left unmatched: 1. The CDR3 DNA reads as TGTGCCAGCAGCTTAACTGGGACTAGCGGGACAGATACGCAGTATTTT. Its translation: CASSLTGTSGTDTQYF. The full variable domain, completed using reference TRBV7-3 and TRBJ2-3, is GAGVSQTPSNKVTEKGKYVELRCDPISGHTALYWYRQSLGQGPEFLIYFQGTGAADDSGLPNDRFFAVRPEGSVSTLKIQRTERGDSAVYLCASSLTGTSGTDTQYFGPGTRLTVL.

This clone showed up just once. V usage is TRBV21-1 and J usage is TRBJ2-7; the table gives TRBD2 as D, unverified against the DNA. TRBV21-1 is described as a pseudogene. This CDR3 contains 14 residues. CDR3 nucleotide sequence: TGTGCCAGCATTTTAGGCACAGTCTGCGGGTCGCAGTACTTC. This codes for CASILGTVCGSQYF.